The rows below give T cell receptor beta chains drawn from one sample of a study of blood T cells in healthy people across ages. TCRdb used MiXCR to reprocess the 5' RACE reads, holding one entry per CDR3 protein. The sample includes about a million distinct CDR3 sequences, roughly half of them seen just once. The sequenced sample was blood. These receptors all come from a woman in her sixties or seventies in good health. The CDR3 runs from the conserved cysteine through the conserved F or W. The order of the fields is D gene, V gene, J gene, clone size, CDR3 protein. A D gene is named only where the DNA matches it firmly. Expanded clones get a size class; other rows say once, few or many, or leave the size out.

TRBD1	TRBV29-1	TRBJ2-7	.	CSVQGANTYEQYF
TRBD2	TRBV12-3/TRBV12-4	TRBJ2-1	few	CASRLAGGPGEQFF
.	TRBV29-1	TRBJ2-5	few	CSVVDREGETQYF
.	TRBV29-1	TRBJ2-7	.	CSVANYEQYF
.	TRBV5-1	TRBJ1-1	.	CASGVRDNTEAFF
.	TRBV28	TRBJ1-2	.	CASRVSEHYGYTF
.	TRBV6-5	TRBJ1-4	.	CASSYSYRTTNEKLFF
TRBD1	TRBV12-3/TRBV12-4	TRBJ2-7	.	CASSHEGQGYEQYF
.	TRBV7-2	TRBJ1-4	.	CASSLGGRGAGEKLFF
TRBD2	TRBV30	TRBJ2-1	.	CAHRSGRDNEQFF
.	TRBV29-1	TRBJ2-3	.	CSVEDRYRVASDTQYF
TRBD1	TRBV28	TRBJ2-3	few	CASTDRITDTQYF
.	TRBV12-3/TRBV12-4	TRBJ1-1	few	CASSLGRGTSEAFF
.	TRBV27	TRBJ1-2	.	CASSLSTAGSYGYTF
TRBD1	TRBV6-1	TRBJ2-7	.	CASMDRGPSSYEQYF
.	TRBV9	TRBJ2-7	.	CASSVEAVSYERYF
.	TRBV20-1	TRBJ2-1	.	CSAKQATIYNEQFF
.	TRBV9	TRBJ2-7	few	CASSGADEQYF
TRBD2	TRBV10-3	TRBJ2-3	.	CAIKPRAGITDTQYF
.	TRBV5-1	TRBJ2-5	.	CASSTGTTVQETQYF
.	TRBV12-3/TRBV12-4	TRBJ2-3	few	CASSTNQGSDTQYF
.	TRBV7-2	TRBJ2-7	.	CASAPIQSRQYF
TRBD1	TRBV4-1	TRBJ1-2	few	CASSQSRDSYGYTF
TRBD1	TRBV20-1	TRBJ2-5	.	CSADRGRRFSETQYF
.	TRBV28	TRBJ2-2	.	CASSSYPHRDTGELFF
TRBD2	TRBV6-2/TRBV6-3	TRBJ2-1	once	CASSYSLGADRGLAGGNEQFF
.	TRBV20-1	TRBJ2-7	.	CSARDGRFYEQYF